This T cell receptor (beta chain) came from a study of Ad26.COV2.S vaccination and SARS-CoV-2 variants. The overall study: Administration of Ad26.COV2.S was intramuscular, either once or twice 56 days apart.

Generated by immunoSEQ multiplex PCR, the TCRdb table keeps only in-frame clones and is missing some. The sample holds hundreds of thousands of clones, roughly 87% seen once. Treatment noted: approximately 18 received Ad26.COV2.S at low or high dose, single or two shots; about 5 received placebo; per-sample allocation not given. On day 63 after the first injection, vaccine and placebo recipients gave samples. In germline, CDR1 is LNHNV, CDR2 YYDKDF (reference sequence). CDR3 length: 16 residues. The J segment lost 9 bases and the V segment lost 1 base, leaving 9 bases of the junction unmatched. The starting material was peripheral blood, obtained in a trial of Ad26.COV2.S vaccine versus placebo. The chain joins TRBV15 to TRBJ2-1; 10 bases are a match to TRBD2. This clonotype was obtained from a person between 18 and 65 years old who received the Ad26.COV2.S COVID-19 vaccine or a placebo. The CDR3 region has the DNA TGTGCCACCAGCAGAGCGGCCGGGACTAGCGACGGTGAGCAGTTCTTC. It yields the protein CATSRAAGTSDGEQFF.